The present TCR beta chain was sequenced within a study of blood T cell repertoires in COVID-19. Germline CDR1 is SGHRS and CDR2 is YFSETQ. V gave up 0 bases and J gave up 4 bases; unmatched junction bases: 3. The CDR3 length is 14 residues. The authors' processing: For nucleated cells, counts were estimated from reference gene primer amplification. Repertoires were generated with immunoSEQ multiplex PCR, while TCRdb's copy carries only in-frame clones and drops some. V, J and clone size reflect that table, while D and trimming were determined from the DNA. This sample has some 290,000 clones, with more than 85% found just once.

The sequence came from a woman between 25 and 40 years old who had been exposed to COVID-19. This rearrangement joins TRBV5-1 to TRBJ1-1; 7 bases are shared with TRBD1. Sample: PBMCs or T cells enriched from blood (not recorded which). The CDR3 region is CASSLEGARTEAFF. The CDR3 region has the DNA TGCGCCAGCAGCTTGGAGGGGGCGCGCACTGAAGCTTTCTTT.